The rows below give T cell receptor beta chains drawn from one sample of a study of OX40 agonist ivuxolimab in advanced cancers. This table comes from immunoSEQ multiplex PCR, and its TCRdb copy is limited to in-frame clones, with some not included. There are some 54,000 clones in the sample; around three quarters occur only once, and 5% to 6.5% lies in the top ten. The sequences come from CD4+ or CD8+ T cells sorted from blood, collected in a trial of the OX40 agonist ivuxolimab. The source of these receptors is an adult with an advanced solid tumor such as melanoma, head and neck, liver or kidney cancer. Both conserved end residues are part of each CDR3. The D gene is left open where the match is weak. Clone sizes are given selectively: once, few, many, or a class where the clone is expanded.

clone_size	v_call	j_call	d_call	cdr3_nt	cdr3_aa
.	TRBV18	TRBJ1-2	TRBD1	TGTGCCAGCTCACCTCTACAGGGGGATAACTATGGCTACACCTTC	CASSPLQGDNYGYTF
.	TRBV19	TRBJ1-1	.	TGTGCCACGACAGGTGGGATGGGTTTAAACACTGAAGCTTTCTTT	CATTGGMGLNTEAFF
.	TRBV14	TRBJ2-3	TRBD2	TGTGCCAGCAGCCAGGCCCTAGCGGCCCCCGTCTATTTT	CASSQALAAPVYF
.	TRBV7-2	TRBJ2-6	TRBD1	TGTGCCAGCAGCTTAGGGCTCGGACAGGGGACCGGGGCCAACGTCCTGACTTTC	CASSLGLGQGTGANVLTF
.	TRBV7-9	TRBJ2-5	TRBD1	TGTGCCAGCAGCGAGACAGGGGAGGAGACCCAGTACTTC	CASSETGEETQYF
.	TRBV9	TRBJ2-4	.	TGTGCCAGCAGTCCCGCCGGGAAAGCGAACATTCAGTACTTC	CASSPAGKANIQYF
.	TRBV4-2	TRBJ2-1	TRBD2	TGTGCCAGCAGCCAAAGTTATTACCTAGCGGGAGACAATGAGCAGTTCTTC	CASSQSYYLAGDNEQFF
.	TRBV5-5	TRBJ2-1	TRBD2	TGTGCCAGCAGCCTTCGACTAGCGGGCCTCTCTAATGAGCAGTTCTTC	CASSLRLAGLSNEQFF
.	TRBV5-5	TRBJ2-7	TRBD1	TGTGCCAGCAGCTGGACAGGGTCTTCCTACGAGCAGTACTTC	CASSWTGSSYEQYF
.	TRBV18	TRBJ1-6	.	TGTGCCAGCTCACCAGACTCCTATAATTCACCCCTCCACTTT	CASSPDSYNSPLHF
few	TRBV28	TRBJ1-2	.	TGTGCCAGCAGTTTAGGGATCCCAAACTATGGCTACACCTTC	CASSLGIPNYGYTF
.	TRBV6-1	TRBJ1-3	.	TGTGCCAGCCGACGGCCTTCCTTCTCTGGAAACACCATATATTTT	CASRRPSFSGNTIYF
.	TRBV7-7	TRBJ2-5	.	TGTGCCAGCAGCTTGGGCGCCGCTCCGGAAGAGACCCAGTACTTC	CASSLGAAPEETQYF
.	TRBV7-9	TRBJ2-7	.	TGTGCCAGCAGCCTAGGAGGCACGGATGGGGAGCAGTACTTC	CASSLGGTDGEQYF
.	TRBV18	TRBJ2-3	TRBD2	TGTGCCAGCTCACCGGGCCTAGCGGGAGTTACAGATACGCAGTATTTT	CASSPGLAGVTDTQYF
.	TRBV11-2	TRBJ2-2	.	TGTGCCAGCAGCTCCACCTGGACACTTACCGGGGAGCTGTTTTTT	CASSSTWTLTGELFF
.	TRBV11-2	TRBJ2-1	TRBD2	TGTGCCAGCAGCCCAGCGGGTCTAGCGGGCAGCTCCTACAATGAGCAGTTCTTC	CASSPAGLAGSSYNEQFF
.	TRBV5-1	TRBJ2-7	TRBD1	TGCGCCAGCAGCTCGGGACAGGTCTCCTACGAGCAGTACTTC	CASSSGQVSYEQYF
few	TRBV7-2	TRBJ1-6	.	TGTGCCAGCAGCCCGACCCGGGGGGGGAATTCACCCCTCCACTTT	CASSPTRGGNSPLHF
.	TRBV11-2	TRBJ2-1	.	TGTGCCAGCAGCTTAGCGGGAAGAGGTGAGCAGTTCTTC	CASSLAGRGEQFF
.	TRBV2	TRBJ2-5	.	TGTGCCAGCAGTGAGGGTCGGAAAGAGACCCAGTACTTC	CASSEGRKETQYF
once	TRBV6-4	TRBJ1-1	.	TGTGCCAGCAGTAAACAGGGTGTCACTGAAGCTTTCTTT	CASSKQGVTEAFF
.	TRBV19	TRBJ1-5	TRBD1	TGTGCCAGTAGTATAAAGGACAGGGGTCGTCAGCCCCAGCATTTT	CASSIKDRGRQPQHF
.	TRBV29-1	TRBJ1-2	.	TGCAGCGTTGACTACGGGGGAGGGATTGGCTACACCTTC	CSVDYGGGIGYTF
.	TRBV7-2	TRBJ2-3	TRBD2	TGTGCCAGCAGCTTTGATTACTCCGGGTGGACTAGAGACTCAGATACGCAGTATTTT	CASSFDYSGWTRDSDTQYF
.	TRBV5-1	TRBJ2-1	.	TGCGCCAGCAGCCAAGACAGTGAATCCTACAATGAGCAGTTCTTC	CASSQDSESYNEQFF
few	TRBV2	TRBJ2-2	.	TGTGCCAGCCGCAAAGGGTCCACCGGGGAGCTGTTTTTT	CASRKGSTGELFF
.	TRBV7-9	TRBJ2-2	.	TGTGCCAGCAGCTTAGTAGGCGGGAACAGGGTCACCGGGGAGCTGTTTTTT	CASSLVGGNRVTGELFF
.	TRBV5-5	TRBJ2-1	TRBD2	TGTGCCAGCAGCCAGGGTCTAGCGGGAGGGCCTCGGTCAAACGAGCAGTTCTTC	CASSQGLAGGPRSNEQFF
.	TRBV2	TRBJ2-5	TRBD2	TGTGCCAGCAGGCTACGGGGGGGGGAGGAAGAGACCCAGTACTTC	CASRLRGGEEETQYF
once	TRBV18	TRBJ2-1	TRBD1	TGTGCCAGCTCCTCCCTAGGACAGGGGGTCAATGAGCAGTTCTTC	CASSSLGQGVNEQFF
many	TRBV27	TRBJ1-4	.	TGTGCCAGCAGTTCTATATCAGGGGAGGAAAAACTGTTTTTT	CASSSISGEEKLFF
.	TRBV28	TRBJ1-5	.	TGTGCCAGCAGTTATATCACAGCGGCGGGCAATCAGCCCCAGCATTTT	CASSYITAAGNQPQHF
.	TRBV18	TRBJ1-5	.	TGTGCCAGCTCACTCTCCGGAGGCAATCAGCCCCAGCATTTT	CASSLSGGNQPQHF
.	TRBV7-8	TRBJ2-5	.	TGTGCCAGCAGCTTAGCGCGAGGGGGTATGGGAGAGACCCAGTACTTC	CASSLARGGMGETQYF
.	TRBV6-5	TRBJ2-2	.	TGTGCCAGCAGTTATGCCCCCGGGGAGCTGTTTTTT	CASSYAPGELFF
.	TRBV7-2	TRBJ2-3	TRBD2	TGTGCCAGCAGCTTAGGGCTAGCGGGGGGGCCTAGCTCAGATACGCAGTATTTT	CASSLGLAGGPSSDTQYF
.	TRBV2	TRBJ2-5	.	TGTGCCAGCAACCAGGGTGAAGAGACCCAGTACTTC	CASNQGEETQYF
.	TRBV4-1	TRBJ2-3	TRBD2	TGCGCCAGCAGCCAAGCCACTAGCGGGGGAAGTTTGACAGATACGCAGTATTTT	CASSQATSGGSLTDTQYF
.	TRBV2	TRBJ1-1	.	TGTGCCAGCGGTAAAGGGCTTACTGAAGCTTTCTTT	CASGKGLTEAFF
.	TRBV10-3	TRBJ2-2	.	TGTGCCATCAACGTCGGGGGGCGGAACACCGGGGAGCTGTTTTTT	CAINVGGRNTGELFF
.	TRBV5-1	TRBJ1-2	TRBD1	TGCGCCAGCAGCATACAGGGGGCGGAGGGCTACACCTTC	CASSIQGAEGYTF
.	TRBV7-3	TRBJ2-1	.	TGTGCCAGCAGCTCAAGTGGGCCGGGACTGGAGCAGTTCTTC	CASSSSGPGLEQFF
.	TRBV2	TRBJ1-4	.	TGTGCCAGCAGTCTGGCGGGAGGGCAGTCAACTAATGAAAAACTGTTTTTT	CASSLAGGQSTNEKLFF
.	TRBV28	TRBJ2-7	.	TGTGCCAGCAGGACCCAGGACAGCACCTACGAGCAGTACTTC	CASRTQDSTYEQYF
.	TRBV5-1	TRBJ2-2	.	TGCGCCAGCAGCTTCAATATCCAGGCCGGGGAGCTGTTTTTT	CASSFNIQAGELFF
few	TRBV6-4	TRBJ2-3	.	TGTGCCAGCAGTGTCGTGGGAGACGGTACAGATACGCAGTATTTT	CASSVVGDGTDTQYF
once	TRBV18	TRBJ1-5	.	TGTGCCAGCTCACCACAGGGGGGGGTTAATCAGCCCCAGCATTTT	CASSPQGGVNQPQHF